The source of this T cell receptor (beta chain) is a study of Tregs in tolerant kidney transplant recipients. General study results and limits: In tolerant patients, donor-specific Tregs outgrew total Tregs, suggesting antigen-driven expansion.

CD4+CD25+CD127- Tregs, CD4+CD25- non-Tregs, CD4 and CD8 cells were sorted. Germline V CDR1 and CDR2: SGHAT, FQNNGV. The CDR3 is 14 residues long. The V and J ends lost 3 bases and 1 base respectively, with 8 bases between them. Turning to this clone: Its cognate antigen is unknown.

Sequenced by immunoSEQ multiplex PCR; TCRdb stores in-frame clones only, minus some. The table has 100,000 to 130,000 clones, 90% seen once. The receptor's source is a human donor who received a combined kidney and bone marrow transplant. V is TRBV11-2 and J is TRBJ2-3; D gene ambiguous. The sequencing here drew on CD4+ T cells from blood, taken before the transplant. DNA of the CDR3: TGTGCCAGCAGCTTCTACCAGGGCACAGATACGCAGTATTTT. Its protein product is CASSFYQGTDTQYF. Looking up the rest from reference TRBV11-2 and TRBJ2-3 gives the full variable domain: EAGVAQSPRYKIIEKRQSVAFWCNPISGHATLYWYQQILGQGPKLLIQFQNNGVVDDSQLPKDRFSAERLKGVDSTLKIQPAKLEDSAVYLCASSFYQGTDTQYFGPGTRLTVL.